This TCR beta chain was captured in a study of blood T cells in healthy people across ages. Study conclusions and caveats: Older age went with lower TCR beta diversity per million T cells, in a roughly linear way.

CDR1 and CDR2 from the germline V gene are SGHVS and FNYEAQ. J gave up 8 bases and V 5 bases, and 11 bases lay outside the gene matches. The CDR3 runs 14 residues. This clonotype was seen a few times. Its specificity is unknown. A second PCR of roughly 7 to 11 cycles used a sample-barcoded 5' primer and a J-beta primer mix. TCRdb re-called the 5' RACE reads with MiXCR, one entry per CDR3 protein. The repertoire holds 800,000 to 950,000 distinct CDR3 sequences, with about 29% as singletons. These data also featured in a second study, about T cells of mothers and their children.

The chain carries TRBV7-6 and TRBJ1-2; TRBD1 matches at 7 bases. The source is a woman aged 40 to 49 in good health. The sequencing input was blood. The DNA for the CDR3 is TGTGCCAGCAGCCAACAGACAGGGCAAGGAGGCTACACCTTC. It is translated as CASSQQTGQGGYTF. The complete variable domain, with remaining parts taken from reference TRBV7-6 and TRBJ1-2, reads GAGVSQSPRYKVTKRGQDVALRCDPISGHVSLYWYRQALGQGPEFLTYFNYEAQQDKSGLPNDRFSAERPEGSISTLTIQRTEQRDSAMYRCASSQQTGQGGYTFGSGTRLTVV.